Included here is one TCR beta chain sequence, with context. The CDR3 runs to 15 residues. Germline CDR1 reads MDHEN; CDR2 reads SYDVKM. J gave up 4 bases and V 2 bases, and 4 bases lay outside the gene matches. The data were produced by immunoSEQ multiplex PCR, yet TCRdb's version contains in-frame clones alone and is incomplete. Of 100,000 to 130,000 clones listed, just over 70% are singletons. The data stem from a study of blood T cell repertoires in COVID-19. Looking at the study overall: PBMCs, B-cell-depleted T cells, or T cells provided the cDNA or gDNA that made up the material.

The clonotype was recovered from a woman aged 40 to 50 with acute or convalescent COVID-19. V usage is TRBV28 and J usage is TRBJ2-5; 10 bases agree with TRBD2. The specimen sequenced was peripheral blood. CDR3 sequence reads: CASSLLAGARETQYF. CDR3 nucleotide sequence: TGTGCCAGCAGTTTACTAGCGGGGGCCAGAGAGACCCAGTACTTC. Supplemented by reference TRBV28 and TRBJ2-5, the full variable domain reads DVKVTQSSRYLVKRTGEKVFLECVQDMDHENMFWYRQDPGLGLRLIYFSYDVKMKEKGDIPEGYSVSREKKERFSLILESASTNQTSMYLCASSLLAGARETQYFGPGTRLLVL.